These T cell receptor beta chains were read from a single sample in a study of identifying expanded T cells in peripheral blood. TCRdb keeps only in-frame clones here, not all; method: immunoSEQ multiplex PCR. The repertoire holds under 150,000 clones, with around 88% as singletons. The sequencing input was blood. These receptors all come from a person aged 18 to 75 in good health. Each CDR3 is given with its conserved first and last residue.

CDR3 protein: CASSLAGGQNTGELFF; J gene: TRBJ2-2; V gene: TRBV5-1
CDR3 protein: CASSPETGSFTYEQYF; J gene: TRBJ2-7; V gene: TRBV5-1
CDR3 protein: CASSLEGGGYTF; J gene: TRBJ1-2; V gene: TRBV23-1
CDR3 protein: CASSLEQGAFEQFF; J gene: TRBJ2-1; V gene: TRBV5-1
CDR3 protein: CASSVGGEQFF; J gene: TRBJ2-1; V gene: TRBV9
CDR3 protein: CASSSGGGDNEKLFF; J gene: TRBJ1-4; V gene: TRBV6-1
CDR3 protein: CASSPLAGDSETQYF; J gene: TRBJ2-5; V gene: TRBV6-4
CDR3 protein: CASRLDRGDEQFF; J gene: TRBJ2-1; V gene: TRBV6-6
CDR3 protein: CSVIFGSSGNQPQHF; J gene: TRBJ1-5; V gene: TRBV29-1
CDR3 protein: CASSYRGPGELFF; J gene: TRBJ2-2; V gene: TRBV5-4
CDR3 protein: CASSLSLQGTEAFF; J gene: TRBJ1-1; V gene: TRBV7-9
CDR3 protein: CASFPRGLPNTEAFF; J gene: TRBJ1-1; V gene: TRBV28
CDR3 protein: CASSLSMTEAFF; J gene: TRBJ1-1; V gene: TRBV7-9
CDR3 protein: CAWSAKQGYGPQHF; J gene: TRBJ1-5; V gene: TRBV30
CDR3 protein: CASSPDEGMDTEAFF; J gene: TRBJ1-1; V gene: TRBV2
CDR3 protein: CASSGRHPGDSEKLFF; J gene: TRBJ1-4; V gene: TRBV27
CDR3 protein: CASSASRDRGQLFF; J gene: TRBJ2-2; V gene: TRBV9
CDR3 protein: CSAMEGDTQYF; J gene: TRBJ2-3; V gene: TRBV20-1
CDR3 protein: CASTTTGGAKNIQYF; J gene: TRBJ2-4; V gene: TRBV6-1
CDR3 protein: CASSEAGQYEQYF; J gene: TRBJ2-7; V gene: TRBV6-5
CDR3 protein: CASSVERNTIYF; J gene: TRBJ1-3; V gene: TRBV9
CDR3 protein: CASSLEPNSYNEQFF; J gene: TRBJ2-1; V gene: TRBV5-1
CDR3 protein: CASSLFGRNQPQHF; J gene: TRBJ1-5; V gene: TRBV28
CDR3 protein: CASSLTSSGSGEQYF; J gene: TRBJ2-7; V gene: TRBV7-3
CDR3 protein: CASTQPGQVLDGYTF; J gene: TRBJ1-2; V gene: TRBV19
CDR3 protein: CASSNNRLRGEKLFF; J gene: TRBJ1-4; V gene: TRBV5-1
CDR3 protein: CASSLVQSQRDTQYF; J gene: TRBJ2-3; V gene: TRBV5-1
CDR3 protein: CASSNTGSPNTGELFF; J gene: TRBJ2-2; V gene: TRBV19
CDR3 protein: CASSLRGWGNQPQHF; J gene: TRBJ1-5; V gene: TRBV27
CDR3 protein: CASSPGLVADTQYF; J gene: TRBJ2-3; V gene: TRBV4-1
CDR3 protein: CASSLSGLGNQPQHF; J gene: TRBJ1-5; V gene: TRBV19
CDR3 protein: CASSMGQGAYEQYF; J gene: TRBJ2-7; V gene: TRBV7-2
CDR3 protein: CANPREQGAAGELFF; J gene: TRBJ2-2; V gene: TRBV2
CDR3 protein: CASSLAAVGYTF; J gene: TRBJ1-2; V gene: TRBV5-1
CDR3 protein: CARSFIWDTQYF; J gene: TRBJ2-3; V gene: TRBV7-5
CDR3 protein: CASHPLASYNEQFF; J gene: TRBJ2-1; V gene: TRBV27
CDR3 protein: CASSLEGDETQYF; J gene: TRBJ2-5; V gene: TRBV27
CDR3 protein: CAISDGTGLYHAEAFF; J gene: TRBJ1-1; V gene: TRBV10-3
CDR3 protein: CASSITGSGSDTQYF; J gene: TRBJ2-3; V gene: TRBV7-2
CDR3 protein: CASGDRESTDTQYF; J gene: TRBJ2-3; V gene: TRBV9
CDR3 protein: CASSPGPLAGDYEQYF; J gene: TRBJ2-7; V gene: TRBV7-9
CDR3 protein: CASSSGLGPGDF; J gene: TRBJ1-2; V gene: TRBV6-1
CDR3 protein: CASSESQGSGELFF; J gene: TRBJ2-2; V gene: TRBV10-1
CDR3 protein: CASSIGGRVGTQYF; J gene: TRBJ2-5; V gene: TRBV19
CDR3 protein: CSVATGGAPGTEAFF; J gene: TRBJ1-1; V gene: TRBV29-1
CDR3 protein: CASRGTDTQYF; J gene: TRBJ2-3; V gene: TRBV5-1
CDR3 protein: CASSQVGPAGTQYF; J gene: TRBJ2-5; V gene: TRBV4-3
CDR3 protein: CASSPGTGGNQPQHF; J gene: TRBJ1-5; V gene: TRBV7-9